This TCR beta chain was identified in a study of identical twins. Via MiXCR, TCRdb re-called the 5' RACE reads, giving one row per CDR3 protein. Among 210,000 or so distinct CDR3 sequences listed, less than 8% were seen once. Broader study findings: In drawing conclusions, the study used cross-sectional statistical analysis and did not follow the same donors. Beta clonotypes that were abundant in cord blood contained fewer insertions, a pattern absent from memory repertoires. Analyses of zero insertions could, in part, be confounded by invariant MAIT and iNKT cells.

Healthy Caucasian donors formed the entire cohort. This CDR3 region has 18 residues. Germline CDR1 SGHRS, CDR2 YFSETQ. The ends lost 1 base at V and 3 bases at J; junction bases unmatched: 12. In this sample, this clonotype turned up a few times. As yet, its antigen is unknown. These data also featured in a second study, about yellow fever vaccine responses in identical twins.

This sequence originates from a woman between 18 and 30 years old in good health. The V call is TRBV5-1, the J call TRBJ2-3, with 9 bases matching TRBD1. The sequenced sample consisted of memory (CD45RO+) T cells sorted from blood. The CDR3 spells CASSLTNSRDRETDTQYF. The CDR3 DNA follows: TGCGCCAGCAGCTTGACCAATTCGAGGGACAGGGAGACAGATACGCAGTATTTT.